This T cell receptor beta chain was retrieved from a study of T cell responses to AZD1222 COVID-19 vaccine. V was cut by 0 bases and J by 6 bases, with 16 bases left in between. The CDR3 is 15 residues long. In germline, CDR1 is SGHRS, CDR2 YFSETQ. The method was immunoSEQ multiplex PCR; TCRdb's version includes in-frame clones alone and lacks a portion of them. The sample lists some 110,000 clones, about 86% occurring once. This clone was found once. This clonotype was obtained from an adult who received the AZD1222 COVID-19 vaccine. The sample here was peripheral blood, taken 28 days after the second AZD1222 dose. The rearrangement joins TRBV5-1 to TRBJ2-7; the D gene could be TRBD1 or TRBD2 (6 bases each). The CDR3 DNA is TGCGCCAGCAGCTTGGTTTTTGGGGGGCGCCGCGAGCAGTACTTC. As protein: CASSLVFGGRREQYF.